This T cell receptor (beta chain) was captured in a study of CD8 T cells in ankylosing spondylitis. Study-level results: Seemingly characteristic of ankylosing spondylitis blood was a TCR beta motif consisting of under 10 highly homologous variants.

Quantitative 5'-RACE with molecular barcodes generated TCR beta libraries. TCRdb fed the 5' RACE reads into MiXCR, producing one record per CDR3 protein. The repertoire holds under 550,000 distinct CDR3 sequences, with roughly a quarter as singletons. The CDR3 contains 13 residues. Deletions cut 6 bases from V and 0 bases from J, with 11 bases between. Germline CDR1 is DFQATT and CDR2 is SNEGSKA (reference sequence). Concerning this clonotype: What it recognizes is unknown.

This TCR came from a male donor with ankylosing spondylitis. The sequenced material came from blood, either unsorted or a sorted T cell fraction (not recorded which). This rearrangement joins TRBV20-1 to TRBJ1-1; no definite D call. This CDR3 is CSAPPGLNTEAFF. DNA for the CDR3: TGCAGTGCCCCTCCGGGCCTGAACACTGAAGCTTTCTTT.